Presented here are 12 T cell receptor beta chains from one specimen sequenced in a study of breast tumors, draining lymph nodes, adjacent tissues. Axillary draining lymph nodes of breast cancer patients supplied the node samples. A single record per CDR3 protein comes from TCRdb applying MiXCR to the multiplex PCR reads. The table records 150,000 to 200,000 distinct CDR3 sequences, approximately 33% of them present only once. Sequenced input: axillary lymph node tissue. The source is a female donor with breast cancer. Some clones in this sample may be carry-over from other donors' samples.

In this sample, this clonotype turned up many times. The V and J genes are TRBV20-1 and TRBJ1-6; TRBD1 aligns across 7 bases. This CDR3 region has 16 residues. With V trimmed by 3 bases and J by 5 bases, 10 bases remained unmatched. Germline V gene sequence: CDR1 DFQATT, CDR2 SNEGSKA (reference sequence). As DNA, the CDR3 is TGCAGTGCTAGGACAGGGTCGGTCGTCCATAATTCACCCCTCCACTTT. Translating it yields CSARTGSVVHNSPLHF.

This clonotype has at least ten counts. The chain's CDR3 is CASSTWTDYLNPNQPQHF. CDR3 coding DNA: TGTGCCAGTAGTACCTGGACAGATTACCTAAATCCTAATCAGCCCCAGCATTTT. V is TRBV19 and J is TRBJ1-5; possible D gene TRBD1, 6 bases. Germline CDR1 and CDR2: LNHDA and SQIVND (reference sequence). This CDR3 contains 18 residues. V gave up 4 bases and J gave up 4 bases, with 23 bases separating them.

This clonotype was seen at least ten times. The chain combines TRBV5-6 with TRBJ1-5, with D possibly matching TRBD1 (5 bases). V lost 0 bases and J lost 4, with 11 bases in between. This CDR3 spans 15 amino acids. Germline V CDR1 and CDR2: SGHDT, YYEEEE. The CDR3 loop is CASSLAVGQNQPQHF. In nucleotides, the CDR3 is TGTGCCAGCAGCTTGGCCGTGGGGCAAAATCAGCCCCAGCATTTT. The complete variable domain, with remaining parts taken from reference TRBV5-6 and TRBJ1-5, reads DAGVTQSPTHLIKTRGQQVTLRCSPKSGHDTVSWYQQALGQGPQFIFQYYEEEERQRGNFPDRFSGHQFPNYSSELNVNALLLGDSALYLCASSLAVGQNQPQHFGDGTRLSIL.

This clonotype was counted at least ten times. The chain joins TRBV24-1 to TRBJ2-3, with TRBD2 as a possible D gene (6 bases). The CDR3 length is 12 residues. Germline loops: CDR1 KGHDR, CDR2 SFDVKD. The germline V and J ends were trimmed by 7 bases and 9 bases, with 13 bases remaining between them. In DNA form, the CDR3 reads TGTGCCACCAGCCCCGGGGCGGGGACGCAGTATTTT. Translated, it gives CATSPGAGTQYF.

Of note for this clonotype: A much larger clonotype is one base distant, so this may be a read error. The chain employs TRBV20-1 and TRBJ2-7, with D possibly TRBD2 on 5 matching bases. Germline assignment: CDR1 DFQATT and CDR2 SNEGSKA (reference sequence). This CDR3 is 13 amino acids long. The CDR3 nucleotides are TGCAGTGCTACAGCGGCTAGCTCCTACGCGCAGTACTTC. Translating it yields CSATAASSYAQYF.

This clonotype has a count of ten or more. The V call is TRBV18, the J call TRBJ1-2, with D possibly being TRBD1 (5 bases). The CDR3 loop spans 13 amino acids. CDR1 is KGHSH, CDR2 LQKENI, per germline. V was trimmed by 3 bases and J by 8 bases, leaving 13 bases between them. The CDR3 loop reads CASSPRRADGYTF. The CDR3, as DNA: TGTGCCAGCTCACCCCGCAGGGCTGACGGCTACACCTTC. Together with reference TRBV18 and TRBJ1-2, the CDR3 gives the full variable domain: NAGVMQNPRHLVRRRGQEARLRCSPMKGHSHVYWYRQLPEEGLKFMVYLQKENIIDESGMPKERFSAEFPKEGPSILRIQQVVRGDSAAYFCASSPRRADGYTFGSGTRLTVV.

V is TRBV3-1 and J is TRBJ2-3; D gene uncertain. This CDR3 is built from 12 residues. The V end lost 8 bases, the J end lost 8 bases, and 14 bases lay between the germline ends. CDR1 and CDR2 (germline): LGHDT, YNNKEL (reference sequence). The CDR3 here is CASGASTSTQYF. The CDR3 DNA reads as TGTGCCAGCGGAGCCTCAACGAGTACGCAGTATTTT.

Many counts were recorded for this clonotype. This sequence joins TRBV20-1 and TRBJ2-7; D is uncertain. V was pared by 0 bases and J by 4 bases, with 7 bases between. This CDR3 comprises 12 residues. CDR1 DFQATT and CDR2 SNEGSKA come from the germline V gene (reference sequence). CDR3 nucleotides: TGCAGTGCTAGAGATGCAGCTTACGAGCAGTACTTC. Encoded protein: CSARDAAYEQYF.

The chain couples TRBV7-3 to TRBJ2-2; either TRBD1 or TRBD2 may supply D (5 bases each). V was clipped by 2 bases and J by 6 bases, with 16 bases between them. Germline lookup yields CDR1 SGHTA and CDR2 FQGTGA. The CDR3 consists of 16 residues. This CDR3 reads CASSLQPSGTPGELFF. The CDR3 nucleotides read TGTGCCAGCAGCTTACAGCCGTCAGGGACCCCCGGGGAGCTGTTTTTT.

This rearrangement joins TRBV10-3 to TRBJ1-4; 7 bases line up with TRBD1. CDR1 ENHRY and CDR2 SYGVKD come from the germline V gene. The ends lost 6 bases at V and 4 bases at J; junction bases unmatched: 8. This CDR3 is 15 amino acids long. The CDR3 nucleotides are TGTGCCATCAGCCTGGACAGGTGGGATAATGAAAAACTGTTTTTT. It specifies CAISLDRWDNEKLFF.

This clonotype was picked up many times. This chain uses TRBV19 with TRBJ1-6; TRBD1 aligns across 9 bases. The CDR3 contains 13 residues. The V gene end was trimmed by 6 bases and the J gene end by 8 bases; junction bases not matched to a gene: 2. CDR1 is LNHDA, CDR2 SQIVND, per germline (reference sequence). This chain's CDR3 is CASRDRGYSPLHF. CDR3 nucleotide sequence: TGTGCCAGTAGGGACAGGGGATATTCACCCCTCCACTTT.

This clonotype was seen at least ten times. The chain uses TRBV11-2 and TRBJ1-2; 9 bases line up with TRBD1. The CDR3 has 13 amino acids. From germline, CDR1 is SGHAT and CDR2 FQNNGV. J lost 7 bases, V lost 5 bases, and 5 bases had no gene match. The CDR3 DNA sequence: TGTGCCAGCAGCCCCGGACAGGGGCCTGGCTACACCTTC. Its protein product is CASSPGQGPGYTF.